This entry is about one T cell receptor beta chain. TCRdb's table, derived via immunoSEQ multiplex PCR, lists solely in-frame clones and lacks some. The sample lists roughly 400,000 clones, around 90% occurring once. The V end was cut by 3 bases, the J end by 6 bases, with 21 bases between. CDR3 length: 16 residues. The germline gives CDR1 LGHNA, CDR2 YSLEER. The record originates from a study of control samples from healthy donors and cancer patients. This rearrangement joins TRBV4-3 to TRBJ2-7; D could derive from TRBD1 or TRBD2 (5 bases each). The sequenced sample was PBMCs. This clonotype was obtained from a man aged 35 to 55 with head and neck cancer. The CDR3 sequence is CASSHTGTHGEAEQYF. CDR3 bases: TGCGCCAGCAGCCACACCGGGACCCACGGGGAAGCCGAGCAGTACTTC.